The 3 T cell receptor beta chains below come from one sample, sequenced in a study of CD8 T cells in Susac syndrome. The RNA input was 0.5 to 1 ug, and it was reverse transcribed with random hexamers. Using its own MiXCR run on the immunoSEQ multiplex PCR reads, TCRdb lists one record per CDR3 protein. The sample lists 160,000 or so distinct CDR3 sequences, approximately 94% occurring once. The sequencing sample was made of CD4+ T cells from PBMCs. The receptors were sampled from a human donor with Susac syndrome.

The gene calls are TRBV29-1 and TRBJ2-1; no reliable D call. V was trimmed by 3 bases and J by 10 bases, leaving 13 bases between them. The V gene's germline CDR1 is SQVTM and CDR2 ANQGSEA. The CDR3 has 12 residues. The CDR3 DNA reads TGCAGCGTTGATCTTGTAGGCTGGGAGCAGTTCTTC. As protein: CSVDLVGWEQFF.

The table lists this clonotype with a count of one. The J gene is TRBJ1-5, the V gene TRBV30, with D possibly matching TRBD1 (5 bases). Trimming left V 3 bases short and J 4 bases short, with 13 bases between. Germline V gene sequence: CDR1 GTSNPN, CDR2 SVGIG (reference sequence). There are 14 residues in the CDR3. DNA of the CDR3: TGTGCCTGGAGGGGGCCGACAGTGAATCAGCCCCAGCATTTT. The encoded protein is CAWRGPTVNQPQHF. Combining the CDR3 with reference TRBV30 and TRBJ1-5 gives the whole variable domain SQTIHQWPATLVQPVGSPLSLECTVEGTSNPNLYWYRQAAGRGLQLLFYSVGIGQISSEVPQNLSASRPQDRQFILSSKKLLLSDSGFYLCAWRGPTVNQPQHFGDGTRLSIL.

V usage is TRBV12-3 or TRBV12-4 and J usage is TRBJ1-4; the match to TRBD1 covers 9 bases. Unmatched junction bases numbered 14, after V lost 10 bases and J lost 2 bases. The CDR3 contains 17 residues. The CDR3, as DNA: TGTGCCACCACCCCGGGGGACAGGGCTGTCACTAATGAAAAACTGTTTTTT. This gives the protein CATTPGDRAVTNEKLFF.